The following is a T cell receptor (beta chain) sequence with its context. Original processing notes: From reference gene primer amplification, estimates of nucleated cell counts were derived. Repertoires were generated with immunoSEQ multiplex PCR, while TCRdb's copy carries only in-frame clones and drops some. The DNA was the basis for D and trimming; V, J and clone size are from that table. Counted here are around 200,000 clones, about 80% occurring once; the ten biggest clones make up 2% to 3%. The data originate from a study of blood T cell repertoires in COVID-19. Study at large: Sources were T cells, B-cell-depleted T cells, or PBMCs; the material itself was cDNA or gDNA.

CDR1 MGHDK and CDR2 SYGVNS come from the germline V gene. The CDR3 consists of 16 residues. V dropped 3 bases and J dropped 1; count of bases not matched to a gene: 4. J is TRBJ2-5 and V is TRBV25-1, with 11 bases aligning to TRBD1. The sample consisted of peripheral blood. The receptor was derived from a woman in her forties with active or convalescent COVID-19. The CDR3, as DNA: TGTGCCAGCAGTGAGGGACAGGGGGTAAGCCAAGAGACCCAGTACTTC. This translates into CASSEGQGVSQETQYF.